Presented here are 18 T cell receptor beta chains from one specimen sequenced in a study of blood T cell repertoires in COVID-19. Assay used: immunoSEQ multiplex PCR; TCRdb lists only in-frame clones, some missing. In the table there are 300,000 to 400,000 clones, around nine tenths of which are singletons. Sample: PBMCs or T cells enriched from blood (not recorded which). The receptors derive from a woman in her twenties or thirties with acute COVID-19.

The chain employs TRBV24-1 and TRBJ1-1; D is perhaps TRBD1 (6 bases). V shed 3 bases and J shed 0 bases, with 7 bases lying between them. Germline assignment: CDR1 KGHDR and CDR2 SFDVKD. This CDR3 has 14 residues. CDR3 loop: CATSDGGMNTEAFF. The CDR3 region has the DNA TGTGCCACCAGTGATGGGGGCATGAACACTGAAGCTTTCTTT.

Here the CDR3 reads CASSLGQGIGLTYEQYF. The CDR3 nucleotides read TGTGCCAGCAGTTTGGGACAGGGTATTGGCTTGACCTACGAGCAGTACTTC. The chain uses TRBV27 and TRBJ2-7; 9 nucleotides match TRBD1. Germline trimming cut 3 bases from V and 2 bases from J; bases unmatched to any gene: 11. The V gene's germline CDR1 is MNHEY and CDR2 SMNVEV (reference sequence). The CDR3 covers 17 residues.

The chain has TRBV14 and TRBJ2-2, with 7 bases matching TRBD1. The germline gives CDR1 SGHDN, CDR2 FVKESK. The ends lost 4 bases at V and 7 bases at J; junction bases unmatched: 3. CDR3 length equals 13 residues. CDR3: CASSPRDSGELFF. CDR3 nucleotide sequence: TGTGCCAGCAGCCCCCGGGACAGCGGGGAGCTGTTTTTT.

The genes are TRBV11-3 and TRBJ2-1, with 8 positions matching TRBD2. Germline V gene data show CDR1 as SGHNT and CDR2 as YENEEA. The CDR3 length is 16 residues. The V segment lost 4 bases and the J segment 7 bases; nucleotides outside the gene matches: 12. The CDR3 DNA is TGTGCCAGCAGCTCCGATAGCGGGGTCCGCGGAAATGAGCAGTTCTTC. As protein: CASSSDSGVRGNEQFF.

V and J are TRBV10-3 and TRBJ1-2; 7 nucleotides agree with TRBD1. J lost 0 bases, V lost 4 bases, and 5 bases had no gene match. The CDR3 runs to 15 residues. CDR1 ENHRY and CDR2 SYGVKD come from the germline V gene. In DNA form, the CDR3 reads TGTGCCATCAGTGGGGGGACAGTCCCTAACTATGGCTACACCTTC. It encodes CAISGGTVPNYGYTF.

This clone was recorded once. As DNA, the CDR3 is TGTGCCAGCTCACCACCCGGTAGGACTAGCGGGGGGGCAGATACGCAGTATTTT. It specifies CASSPPGRTSGGADTQYF. J is TRBJ2-3 and V is TRBV18, with TRBD2 identical over 15 bases. The CDR3 has 18 amino acids. CDR1 is KGHSH, CDR2 LQKENI, per germline. Unmatched junction bases numbered 5, after V lost 0 bases and J lost 4 bases.

The chain employs TRBV19 and TRBJ2-5, with TRBD1 identical over 8 bases. This CDR3 region has 18 residues. Germline V gene sequence: CDR1 LNHDA, CDR2 SQIVND (reference sequence). V dropped 6 bases and J dropped 3; count of bases not matched to a gene: 18. The CDR3 region is CASSTLFLGQGGKETQYF. CDR3 sequence (DNA): TGTGCCAGTAGCACCCTTTTTCTTGGACAGGGTGGGAAAGAGACCCAGTACTTC.

The sample holds one count of this clone. The J gene is TRBJ1-2, the V gene TRBV15; D unclear. The CDR3 has 12 residues. CDR1 and CDR2 (germline): LNHNV, YYDKDF (reference sequence). Trimming shortened V by 0 bases and J by 6 bases, and 5 bases separated the two germline ends. CDR3 sequence reads: CATSRDHHGYTF. The CDR3 DNA reads TGTGCCACCAGCAGAGATCATCATGGCTACACCTTC.

The CDR3 region is CASSRAGNSGNTIYF. The CDR3 DNA sequence: TGTGCCAGCAGTCGTGCGGGGAACTCTGGAAACACCATATATTTT. The chain is built from TRBV6-2 or TRBV6-3 and TRBJ1-3; D remains ambiguous. CDR1 and CDR2 (germline): MNHEY, SVGEGT. V was cut by 5 bases and J by 0 bases, with 11 bases left in between. The CDR3 is 15 amino acids.

This clone came up a few times. The genes are TRBV19 and TRBJ1-2; 7 bases fit TRBD1. The germline gives CDR1 LNHDA, CDR2 SQIVND (reference sequence). The CDR3 contains 13 residues. J lost 4 bases, V lost 11 bases, and 10 bases had no gene match. The CDR3 here is CAASRQGTYGYTF. The CDR3 DNA sequence: TGTGCCGCCTCACGACAGGGAACCTATGGCTACACCTTC.

The chain recombines TRBV24-1 with TRBJ2-1, with 9 bases fitting TRBD2. Trimming took 0 bases from V and 9 from J; bases not matched to a gene: 11. The germline V gene has CDR1 KGHDR and CDR2 SFDVKD. This CDR3 has 17 residues. CDR3 protein: CATSDLRRGGVGGEQFF. CDR3 bases: TGTGCCACCAGTGATTTGCGGCGGGGGGGCGTTGGTGGTGAGCAGTTCTTC.

The chain joins TRBV11-2 to TRBJ1-1; D is uncertain. The CDR3 consists of 17 residues. CDR1 and CDR2 from the germline V gene are SGHAT and FQNNGV. V was pared by 1 base and J by 0 bases, with 15 bases between. The DNA for the CDR3 is TGTGCCAGCAGCTTAGTCCCCCCCAGATCAGTGAACACTGAAGCTTTCTTT. Its protein product is CASSLVPPRSVNTEAFF.

The V and J genes are TRBV5-6 and TRBJ1-2; 8 bases fit TRBD1. CDR1 and CDR2 (germline): SGHDT, YYEEEE. V gave up 0 bases and J gave up 2 bases; unmatched junction bases: 3. The CDR3 has 15 residues. The CDR3 loop is CASSLAGTGNYGYTF. CDR3 in DNA: TGTGCCAGCAGCTTGGCGGGGACAGGAAACTATGGCTACACCTTC.

The V and J genes are TRBV6-2 or TRBV6-3 and TRBJ2-5, with D possibly TRBD2 on 6 matching bases. The CDR3 has 13 residues. V gave up 5 bases and J gave up 4 bases, with 11 bases separating them. Looked up from germline, CDR1 is MNHEY and CDR2 is SVGEGT. The DNA of the CDR3 is TGTGCCAGCAGTCGCGGGGAGGTAGAGACCCAGTACTTC. This codes for CASSRGEVETQYF.

This clone came up once. The chain uses TRBV7-3 and TRBJ2-1; D ambiguous. CDR3 length: 15 amino acids. CDR1 is SGHTA, CDR2 FQGTGA, per germline. V was trimmed by 1 base and J by 1 base, leaving 8 bases between them. Written as DNA, the CDR3 is TGTGCCAGCAGCTTAATGTCAGCGTCCTACAATGAGCAGTTCTTC. This sequence encodes CASSLMSASYNEQFF.

This clone has only a few counts. The chain uses TRBV7-9 and TRBJ2-7, with D possibly being TRBD2 (6 bases). The V end lost 3 bases, the J end lost 3 bases, and 9 bases lay between the germline ends. The CDR3 has 13 amino acids. CDR1 and CDR2 (germline): SEHNR, FQNEAQ (reference sequence). The CDR3 sequence: CASSLEGNYEQYF. The CDR3 nucleotides are TGTGCCAGCAGCTTGGAGGGAAACTACGAGCAGTACTTC. Full variable domain (remainder filled in from reference TRBV7-9 and TRBJ2-7): DTGVSQNPRHKITKRGQNVTFRCDPISEHNRLYWYRQTLGQGPEFLTYFQNEAQLEKSRLLSDRFSAERPKGSFSTLEIQRTEQGDSAMYLCASSLEGNYEQYFGPGTRLTVT.

The chain joins TRBV5-1 to TRBJ2-7, with D maybe TRBD2 (7 bases). The V end was cut by 0 bases, the J end by 2 bases, with 15 bases between. This CDR3 is 16 amino acids long. The germline V gene encodes CDR1 SGHRS and CDR2 YFSETQ. The chain's CDR3 is CASSLVSGGKAYEQYF. The CDR3 coding sequence is TGCGCCAGCAGCTTGGTATCGGGGGGCAAGGCCTACGAGCAGTACTTC.

DNA of the CDR3: TGTGCCAGCTCACCAGCCGGGTCTAGCAATCAGCCCCAGCATTTT. It is translated as CASSPAGSSNQPQHF. The chain combines TRBV18 with TRBJ1-5; D is uncertain. Trimming shortened V by 2 bases and J by 0 bases, and 8 bases separated the two germline ends. This CDR3 has 15 residues. Germline-derived CDR1 and CDR2 are KGHSH and LQKENI.